The sequence of this T cell receptor (beta chain) was determined in a study of CD8 T cells in ankylosing spondylitis. Study conclusions and caveats: Reactive arthritis synovial fluid and blood were previously reported to contain some motif variants. A TCR beta motif made of eight highly homologous variants seemed typical of ankylosing spondylitis blood. Significant enrichment of disease-linked clones was reported in matched ankylosing spondylitis synovial fluid.

TCRdb independently ran MiXCR on the 5' RACE reads; one entry per CDR3 protein. The sample consists of around 430,000 distinct CDR3 sequences, more than 15% of them appearing once. Concerning this clonotype itself: What it recognizes is unknown.

Trimming cost V 2 bases and J 7 bases; bases outside gene matches: 2. The CDR3 totals 13 residues. Germline V gene sequence: CDR1 MGHDK, CDR2 SYGVNS. This chain connects TRBV25-1 to TRBJ2-1, with 7 bases identical to TRBD2. Sequences were obtained from blood, either unsorted or a sorted T cell fraction (not recorded which). This receptor was taken from a male donor with ankylosing spondylitis. In DNA form, the CDR3 reads TGTGCCAGCAGTGAACCCGGGAGGAATGAGCAGTTCTTC. Its translation is CASSEPGRNEQFF.